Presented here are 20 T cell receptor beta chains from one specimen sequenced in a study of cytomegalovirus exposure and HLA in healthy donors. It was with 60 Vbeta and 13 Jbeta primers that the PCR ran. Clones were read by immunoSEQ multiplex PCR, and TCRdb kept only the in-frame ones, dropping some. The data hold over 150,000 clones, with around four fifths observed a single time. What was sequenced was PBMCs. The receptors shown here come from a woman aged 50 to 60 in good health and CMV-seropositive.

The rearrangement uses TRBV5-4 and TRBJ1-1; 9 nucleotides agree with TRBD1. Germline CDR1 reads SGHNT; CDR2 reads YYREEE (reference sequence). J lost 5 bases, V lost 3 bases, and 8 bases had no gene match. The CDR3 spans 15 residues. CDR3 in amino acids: CASSSKRQGETEAFF. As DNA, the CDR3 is TGTGCCAGCAGCTCAAAGCGACAGGGGGAGACTGAAGCTTTCTTT. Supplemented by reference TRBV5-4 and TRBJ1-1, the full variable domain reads ETGVTQSPTHLIKTRGQQVTLRCSSQSGHNTVSWYQQALGQGPQFIFQYYREEENGRGNFPPRFSGLQFPNYSSELNVNALELDDSALYLCASSSKRQGETEAFFGQGTRLTVV.

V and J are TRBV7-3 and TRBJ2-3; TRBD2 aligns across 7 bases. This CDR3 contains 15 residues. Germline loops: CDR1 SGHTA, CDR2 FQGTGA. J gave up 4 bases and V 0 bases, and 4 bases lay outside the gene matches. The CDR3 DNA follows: TGTGCCAGCAGCTTAACGAGCGGGGAGGCAGATACGCAGTATTTT. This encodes CASSLTSGEADTQYF.

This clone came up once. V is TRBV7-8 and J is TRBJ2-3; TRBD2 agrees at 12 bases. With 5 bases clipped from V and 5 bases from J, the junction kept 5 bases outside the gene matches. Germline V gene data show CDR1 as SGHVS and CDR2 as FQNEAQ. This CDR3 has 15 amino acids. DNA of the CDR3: TGTGCCAGCAGCCCTAGCGGGGGGGCCGGAGATACGCAGTATTTT. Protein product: CASSPSGGAGDTQYF.

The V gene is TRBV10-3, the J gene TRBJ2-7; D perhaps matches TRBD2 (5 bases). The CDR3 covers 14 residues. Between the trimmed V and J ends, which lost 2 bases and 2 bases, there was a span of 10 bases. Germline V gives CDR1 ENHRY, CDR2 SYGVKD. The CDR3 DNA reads TGTGCCATCAGTGAGAAGGAGCGGACCTACGAGCAGTACTTC. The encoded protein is CAISEKERTYEQYF.

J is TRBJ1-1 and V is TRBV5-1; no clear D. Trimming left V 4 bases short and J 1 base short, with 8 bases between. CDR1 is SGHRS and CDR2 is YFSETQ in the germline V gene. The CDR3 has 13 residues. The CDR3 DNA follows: TGCGCCAGCAGCGACTCTGGGAACACTGAAGCTTTCTTT. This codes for CASSDSGNTEAFF.

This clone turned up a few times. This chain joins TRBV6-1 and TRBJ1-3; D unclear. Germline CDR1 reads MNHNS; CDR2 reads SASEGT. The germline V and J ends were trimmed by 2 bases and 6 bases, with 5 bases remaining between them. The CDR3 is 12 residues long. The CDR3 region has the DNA TGTGCCAGCAGTGAACGGGTAAACACCATATATTTT. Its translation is CASSERVNTIYF.

CDR3 DNA sequence: TGCGCCAGCAGCTTCACAGGGGATGGCTACACCTTC. Translating gives CASSFTGDGYTF. V gene TRBV5-1 combines with J gene TRBJ1-2, with 7 bases fitting TRBD1. CDR3 length equals 12 residues. Looked up from germline, CDR1 is SGHRS and CDR2 is YFSETQ. J was trimmed by 6 bases and V by 2 bases; bases with no gene match: 1.

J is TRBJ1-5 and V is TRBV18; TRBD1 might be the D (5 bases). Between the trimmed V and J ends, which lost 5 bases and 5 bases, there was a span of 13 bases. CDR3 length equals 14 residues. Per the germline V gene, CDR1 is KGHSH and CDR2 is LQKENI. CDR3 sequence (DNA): TGTGCCAGCTCAAGTGATAGCAGGGATCAGCCCCAGCATTTT. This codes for CASSSDSRDQPQHF.

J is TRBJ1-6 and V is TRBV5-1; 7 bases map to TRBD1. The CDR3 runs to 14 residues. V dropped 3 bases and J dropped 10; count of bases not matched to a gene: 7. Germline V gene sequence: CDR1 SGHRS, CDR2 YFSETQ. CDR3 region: CASSSGTERSPLHF. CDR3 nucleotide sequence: TGCGCCAGCAGCTCCGGGACAGAGAGATCACCCCTCCACTTT.

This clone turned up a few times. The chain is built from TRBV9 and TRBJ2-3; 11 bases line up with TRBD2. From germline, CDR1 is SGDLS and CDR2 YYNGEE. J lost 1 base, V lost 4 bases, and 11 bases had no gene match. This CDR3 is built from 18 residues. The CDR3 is CASSRWISGGAGTDTQYF. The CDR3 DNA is TGTGCCAGCAGCCGGTGGATTAGCGGGGGGGCGGGCACAGATACGCAGTATTTT.

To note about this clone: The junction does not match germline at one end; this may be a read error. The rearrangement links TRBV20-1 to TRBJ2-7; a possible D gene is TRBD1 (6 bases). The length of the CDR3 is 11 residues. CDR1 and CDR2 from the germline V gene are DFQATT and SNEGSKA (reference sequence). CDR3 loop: CSARGAQGTDF. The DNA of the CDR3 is TGCAGTGCTAGGGGGGCCCAAGGTACGGACTTC.

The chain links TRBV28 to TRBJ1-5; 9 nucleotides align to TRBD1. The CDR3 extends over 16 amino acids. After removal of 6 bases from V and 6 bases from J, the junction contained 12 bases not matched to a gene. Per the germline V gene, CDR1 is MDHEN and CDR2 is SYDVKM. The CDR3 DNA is TGTGCCAGCAGCCTAGTGACAGGGGGGTTGGGTCAGCCCCAGCATTTT. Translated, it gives CASSLVTGGLGQPQHF.

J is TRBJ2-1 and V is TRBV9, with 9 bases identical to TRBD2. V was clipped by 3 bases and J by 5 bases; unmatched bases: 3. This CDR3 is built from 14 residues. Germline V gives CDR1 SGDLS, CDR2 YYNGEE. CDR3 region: CASSASGANNEQFF. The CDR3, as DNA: TGTGCCAGCAGCGCTAGCGGGGCGAACAATGAGCAGTTCTTC.

CDR3 amino acids: CASSHGLPTETQYF. The CDR3, as DNA: TGTGCCAGCAGTCATGGACTACCCACCGAGACCCAGTACTTC. The chain has TRBV6-6 and TRBJ2-5; tentatively, D is TRBD2 (6 bases). Germline lookup yields CDR1 MNHNY and CDR2 SVGAGI (reference sequence). This CDR3 has 14 residues. V shed 5 bases and J shed 5 bases, with 15 bases lying between them.

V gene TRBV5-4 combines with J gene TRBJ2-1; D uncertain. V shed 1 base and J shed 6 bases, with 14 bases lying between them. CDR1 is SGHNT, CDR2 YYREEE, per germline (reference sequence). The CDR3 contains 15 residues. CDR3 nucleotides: TGTGCCAGCAGCTTGACCAATAAAAAACTCAATGAGCAGTTCTTC. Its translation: CASSLTNKKLNEQFF. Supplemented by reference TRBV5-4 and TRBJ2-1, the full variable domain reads ETGVTQSPTHLIKTRGQQVTLRCSSQSGHNTVSWYQQALGQGPQFIFQYYREEENGRGNFPPRFSGLQFPNYSSELNVNALELDDSALYLCASSLTNKKLNEQFFGPGTRLTVL.

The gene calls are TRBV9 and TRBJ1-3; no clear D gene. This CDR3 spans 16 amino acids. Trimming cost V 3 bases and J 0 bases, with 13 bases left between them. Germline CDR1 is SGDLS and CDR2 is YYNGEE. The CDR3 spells CASSADWASSGNTIYF. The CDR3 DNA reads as TGTGCCAGCAGCGCAGATTGGGCAAGCTCTGGAAACACCATATATTTT.

In DNA, the CDR3 is TGCGCCAGCAGCCAGGTTAGCGGGGGGCGCACAGATACGCAGTATTTT. Its translation is CASSQVSGGRTDTQYF. This chain uses TRBV4-1 with TRBJ2-3; 10 bases are a match to TRBD2. The junction had 4 bases not matched to a gene; V was cut back by 3 bases and J by 1 base. From germline, CDR1 is MGHRA and CDR2 YSYEKL. This CDR3 is built from 16 residues.

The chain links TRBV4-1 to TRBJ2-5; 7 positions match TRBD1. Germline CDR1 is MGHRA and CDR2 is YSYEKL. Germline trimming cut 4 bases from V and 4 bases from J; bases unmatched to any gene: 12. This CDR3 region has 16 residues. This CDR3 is CASSPNHRGSGETQYF. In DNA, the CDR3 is TGCGCCAGCAGCCCCAATCACAGGGGTTCGGGAGAGACCCAGTACTTC.

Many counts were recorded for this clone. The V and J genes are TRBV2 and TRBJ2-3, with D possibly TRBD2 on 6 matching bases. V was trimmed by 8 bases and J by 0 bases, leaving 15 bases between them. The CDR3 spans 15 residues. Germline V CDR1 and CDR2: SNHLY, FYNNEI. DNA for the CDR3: TGTGCCAGCGAGGACGCGGGAAGTAGCACAGATACGCAGTATTTT. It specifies CASEDAGSSTDTQYF. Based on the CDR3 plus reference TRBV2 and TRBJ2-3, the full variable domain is EPEVTQTPSHQVTQMGQEVILRCVPISNHLYFYWYRQILGQKVEFLVSFYNNEISEKSEIFDDQFSVERPDGSNFTLKIRSTKLEDSAMYFCASEDAGSSTDTQYFGPGTRLTVL.

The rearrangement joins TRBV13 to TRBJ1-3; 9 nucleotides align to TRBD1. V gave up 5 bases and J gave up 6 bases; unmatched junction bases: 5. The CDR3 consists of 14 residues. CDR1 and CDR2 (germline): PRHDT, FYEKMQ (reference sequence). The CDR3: CASSHRGQANTIYF. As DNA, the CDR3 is TGTGCCAGCAGCCACAGGGGGCAGGCAAACACCATATATTTT.